This T cell receptor beta chain was documented in a study of OX40 agonist ivuxolimab in advanced cancers. J was trimmed by 0 bases and V by 8 bases; bases with no gene match: 7. The CDR3 runs 15 residues. Germline V gene sequence: CDR1 MDHEN, CDR2 SYDVKM. This clone was counted a few times. A history of autoimmune disease or systemic immunosuppression excluded patients. Only in-frame clones appear in the TCRdb table, and some are missing; sequencing was by immunoSEQ multiplex PCR. The repertoire consists of 75,000 to 95,000 clones, with approximately 80% occurring once and the leading ten covering about 0.51%.

The chain couples TRBV28 to TRBJ1-3; 7 nucleotides agree with TRBD1. Sequenced material: CD4+ or CD8+ T cells sorted from blood, taken in a trial of the OX40 agonist ivuxolimab. The source of this sequence is an adult with an advanced solid tumor such as melanoma, head and neck, liver or kidney cancer. CDR3 amino acids: CASLRTGRSGNTIYF. CDR3 DNA sequence: TGTGCCAGCCTGAGGACAGGACGCTCTGGAAACACCATATATTTT.